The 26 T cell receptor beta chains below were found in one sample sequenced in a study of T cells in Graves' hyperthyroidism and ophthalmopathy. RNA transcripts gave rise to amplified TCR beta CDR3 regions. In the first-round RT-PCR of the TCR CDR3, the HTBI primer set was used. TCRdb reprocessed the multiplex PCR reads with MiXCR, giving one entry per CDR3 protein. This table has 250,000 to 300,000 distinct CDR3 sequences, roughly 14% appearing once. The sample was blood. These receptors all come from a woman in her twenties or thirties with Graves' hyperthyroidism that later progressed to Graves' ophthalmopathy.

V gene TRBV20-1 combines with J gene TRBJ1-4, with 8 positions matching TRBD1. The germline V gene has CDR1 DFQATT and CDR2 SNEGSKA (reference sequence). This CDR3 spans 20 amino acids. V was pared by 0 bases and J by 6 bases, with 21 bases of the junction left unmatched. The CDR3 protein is CSARDLGRAGGNPPYEKLFF. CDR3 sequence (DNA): TGCAGTGCTAGAGATCTGGGGAGAGCAGGGGGCAATCCCCCTTATGAAAAACTGTTTTTT.

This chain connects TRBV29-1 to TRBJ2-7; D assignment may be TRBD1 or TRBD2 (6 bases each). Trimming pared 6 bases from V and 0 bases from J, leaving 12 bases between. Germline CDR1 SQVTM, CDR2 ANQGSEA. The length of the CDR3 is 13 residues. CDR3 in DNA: TGCAGCGTCGGGGGCCTAAACTCCTACGAGCAGTACTTC. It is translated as CSVGGLNSYEQYF.

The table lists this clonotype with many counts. CDR3 DNA sequence: TGTGCCAGCAGTGAGGACACAACTAGCGGGAGGACATCCTCCTACGAGCAGTACTTC. It yields the protein CASSEDTTSGRTSSYEQYF. The chain has TRBV12-3 or TRBV12-4 and TRBJ2-7, with 12 bases fitting TRBD2. CDR3 length: 19 residues. V dropped 5 bases and J dropped 0; count of bases not matched to a gene: 14.

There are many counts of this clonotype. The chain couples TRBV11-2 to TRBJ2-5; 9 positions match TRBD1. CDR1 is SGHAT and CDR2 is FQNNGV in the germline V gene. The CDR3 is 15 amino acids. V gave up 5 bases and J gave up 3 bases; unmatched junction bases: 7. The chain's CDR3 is CASSRGDRVEETQYF. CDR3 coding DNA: TGTGCCAGCAGCCGGGGGGACAGGGTGGAAGAGACCCAGTACTTC.

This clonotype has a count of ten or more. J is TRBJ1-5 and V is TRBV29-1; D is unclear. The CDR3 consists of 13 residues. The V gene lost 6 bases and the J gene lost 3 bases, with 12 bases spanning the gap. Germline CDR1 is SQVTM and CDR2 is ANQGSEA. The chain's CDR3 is CSVGEVYNQPQHF. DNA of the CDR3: TGCAGCGTCGGCGAGGTCTACAATCAGCCCCAGCATTTT.

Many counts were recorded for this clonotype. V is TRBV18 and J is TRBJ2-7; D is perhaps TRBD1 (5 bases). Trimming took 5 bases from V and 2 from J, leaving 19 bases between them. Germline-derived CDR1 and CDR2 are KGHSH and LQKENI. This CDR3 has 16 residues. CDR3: CASSSGGARPTYEQYF. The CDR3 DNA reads TGTGCCAGCTCATCGGGTGGGGCTCGACCAACCTACGAGCAGTACTTC. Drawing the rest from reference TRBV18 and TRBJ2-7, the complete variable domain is NAGVMQNPRHLVRRRGQEARLRCSPMKGHSHVYWYRQLPEEGLKFMVYLQKENIIDESGMPKERFSAEFPKEGPSILRIQQVVRGDSAAYFCASSSGGARPTYEQYFGPGTRLTVT.

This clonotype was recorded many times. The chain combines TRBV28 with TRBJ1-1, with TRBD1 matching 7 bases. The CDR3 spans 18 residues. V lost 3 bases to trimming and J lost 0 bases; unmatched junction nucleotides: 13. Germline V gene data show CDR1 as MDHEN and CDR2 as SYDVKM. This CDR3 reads CASSFPLQGTVMNTEAFF. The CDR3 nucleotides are TGTGCCAGCAGTTTCCCTTTACAGGGGACTGTTATGAACACTGAAGCTTTCTTT.

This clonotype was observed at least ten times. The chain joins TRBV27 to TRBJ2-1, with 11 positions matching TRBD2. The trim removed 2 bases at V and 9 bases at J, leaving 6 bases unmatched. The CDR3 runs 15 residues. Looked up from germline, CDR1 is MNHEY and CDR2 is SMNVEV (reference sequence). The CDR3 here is CASSLTSGGPSEQFF. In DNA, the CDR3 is TGTGCCAGCAGTTTAACTAGCGGGGGCCCCAGTGAGCAGTTCTTC.

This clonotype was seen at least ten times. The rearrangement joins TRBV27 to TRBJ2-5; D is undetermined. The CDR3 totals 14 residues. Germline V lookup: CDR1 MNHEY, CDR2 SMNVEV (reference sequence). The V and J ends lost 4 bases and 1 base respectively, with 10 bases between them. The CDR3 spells CASSSPGLQETQYF. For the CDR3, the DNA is TGTGCCAGCAGTTCTCCGGGCCTCCAAGAGACCCAGTACTTC.

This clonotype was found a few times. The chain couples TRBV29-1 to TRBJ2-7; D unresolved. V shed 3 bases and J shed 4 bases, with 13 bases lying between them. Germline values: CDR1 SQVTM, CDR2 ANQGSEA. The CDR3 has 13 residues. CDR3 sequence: CSVEVGNVYEQYF. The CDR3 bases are TGCAGCGTTGAGGTGGGGAACGTTTACGAGCAGTACTTC.

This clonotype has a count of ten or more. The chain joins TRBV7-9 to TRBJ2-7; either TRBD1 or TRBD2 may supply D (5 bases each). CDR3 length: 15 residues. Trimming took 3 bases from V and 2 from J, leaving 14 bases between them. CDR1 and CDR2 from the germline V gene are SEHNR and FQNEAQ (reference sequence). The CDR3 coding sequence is TGTGCCAGCAGCTTTCTCGGGACCGAAGCCTACGAGCAGTACTTC. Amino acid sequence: CASSFLGTEAYEQYF.

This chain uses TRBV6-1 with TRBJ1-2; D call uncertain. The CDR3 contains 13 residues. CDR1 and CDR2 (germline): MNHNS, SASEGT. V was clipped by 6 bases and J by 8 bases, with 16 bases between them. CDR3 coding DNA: TGTGCCAGCAGCCCGGGTCTCCCGCGGGGCTACACCTTC. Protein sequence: CASSPGLPRGYTF.

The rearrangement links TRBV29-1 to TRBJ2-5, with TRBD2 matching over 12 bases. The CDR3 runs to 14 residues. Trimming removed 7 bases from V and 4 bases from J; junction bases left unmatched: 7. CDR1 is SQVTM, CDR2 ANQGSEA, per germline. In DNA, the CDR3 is TGCAGCGCTAATGGACTAGCGGGATCAGAGACCCAGTACTTC. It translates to CSANGLAGSETQYF.

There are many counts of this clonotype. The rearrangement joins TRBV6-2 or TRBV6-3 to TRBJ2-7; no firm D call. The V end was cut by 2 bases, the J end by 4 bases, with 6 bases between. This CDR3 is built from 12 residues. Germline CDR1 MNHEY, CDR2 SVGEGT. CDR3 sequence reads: CASSYPLYEQYF. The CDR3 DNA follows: TGTGCCAGCAGTTACCCCCTATACGAGCAGTACTTC.

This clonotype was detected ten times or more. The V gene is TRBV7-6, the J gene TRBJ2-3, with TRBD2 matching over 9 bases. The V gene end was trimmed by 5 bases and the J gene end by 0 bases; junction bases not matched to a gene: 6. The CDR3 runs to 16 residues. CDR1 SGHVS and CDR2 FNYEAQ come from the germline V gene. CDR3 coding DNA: TGTGCCAGCAGCCCCAGGACTAGCGCTAGCACAGATACGCAGTATTTT. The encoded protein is CASSPRTSASTDTQYF.

The CDR3 spells CASSVAWDGPYNEQFF. CDR3 DNA sequence: TGTGCCAGCAGCGTAGCTTGGGACGGGCCCTACAATGAGCAGTTCTTC. This chain joins TRBV9 and TRBJ2-1; either TRBD1 or TRBD2 may fit D (5 bases each). The CDR3 runs 16 residues. The V gene's germline CDR1 is SGDLS and CDR2 YYNGEE. Trimming left V 0 bases short and J 2 bases short, with 12 bases between.

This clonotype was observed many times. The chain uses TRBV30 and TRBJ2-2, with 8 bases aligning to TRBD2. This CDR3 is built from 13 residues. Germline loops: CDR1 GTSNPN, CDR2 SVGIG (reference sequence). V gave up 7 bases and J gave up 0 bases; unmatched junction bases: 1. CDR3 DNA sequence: TGTGCCTTGACTAGCGCGAACACCGGGGAGCTGTTTTTT. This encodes CALTSANTGELFF. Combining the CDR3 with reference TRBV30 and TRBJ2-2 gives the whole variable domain SQTIHQWPATLVQPVGSPLSLECTVEGTSNPNLYWYRQAAGRGLQLLFYSVGIGQISSEVPQNLSASRPQDRQFILSSKKLLLSDSGFYLCALTSANTGELFFGEGSRLTVL.

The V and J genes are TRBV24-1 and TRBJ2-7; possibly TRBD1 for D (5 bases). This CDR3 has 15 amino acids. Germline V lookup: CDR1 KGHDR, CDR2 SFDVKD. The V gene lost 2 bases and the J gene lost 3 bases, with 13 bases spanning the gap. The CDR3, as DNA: TGTGCCACCAGTGATTCGCAGGGCAGGGTCTACGAGCAGTACTTC. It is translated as CATSDSQGRVYEQYF.

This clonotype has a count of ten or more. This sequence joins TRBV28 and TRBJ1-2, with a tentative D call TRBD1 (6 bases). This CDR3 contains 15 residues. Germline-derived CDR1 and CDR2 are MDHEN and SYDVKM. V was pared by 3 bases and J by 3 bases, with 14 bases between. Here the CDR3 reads CASSLGGVDHYGYTF. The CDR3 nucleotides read TGTGCCAGCAGTTTGGGGGGCGTTGATCACTATGGCTACACCTTC.

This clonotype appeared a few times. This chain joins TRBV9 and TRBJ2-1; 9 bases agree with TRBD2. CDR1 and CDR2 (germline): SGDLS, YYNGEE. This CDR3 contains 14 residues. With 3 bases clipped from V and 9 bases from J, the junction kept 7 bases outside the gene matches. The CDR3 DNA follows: TGTGCCAGCAGCGCCGGGACTAGCTCCCCTGAGCAGTTCTTC. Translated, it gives CASSAGTSSPEQFF.

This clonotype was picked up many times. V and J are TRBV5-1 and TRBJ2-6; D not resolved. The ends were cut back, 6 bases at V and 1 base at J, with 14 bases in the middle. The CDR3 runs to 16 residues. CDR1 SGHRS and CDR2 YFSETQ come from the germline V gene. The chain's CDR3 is CASTPPSLSGANVLTF. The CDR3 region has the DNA TGCGCCAGCACCCCTCCAAGTCTTTCTGGGGCCAACGTCCTGACTTTC.

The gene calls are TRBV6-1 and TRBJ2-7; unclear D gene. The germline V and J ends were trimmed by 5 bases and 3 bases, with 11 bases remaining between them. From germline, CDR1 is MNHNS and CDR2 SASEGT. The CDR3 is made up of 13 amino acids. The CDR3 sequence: CASSPSGVYEQYF. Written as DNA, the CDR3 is TGTGCCAGCAGTCCCAGTGGCGTCTACGAGCAGTACTTC.

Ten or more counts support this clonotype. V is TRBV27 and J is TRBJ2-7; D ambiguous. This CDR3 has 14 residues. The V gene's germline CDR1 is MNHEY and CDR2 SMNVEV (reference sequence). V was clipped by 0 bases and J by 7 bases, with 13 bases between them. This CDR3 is CASSLSNTPLEQYF. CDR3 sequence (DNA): TGTGCCAGCAGTTTATCCAATACACCCTTAGAGCAGTACTTC.

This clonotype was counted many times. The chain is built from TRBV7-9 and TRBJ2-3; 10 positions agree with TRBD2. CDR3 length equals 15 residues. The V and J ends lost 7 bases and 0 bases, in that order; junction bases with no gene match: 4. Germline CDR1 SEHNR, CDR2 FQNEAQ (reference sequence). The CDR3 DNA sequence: TGTGCCAGCAAGAGGACTAGCGGAAGCACAGATACGCAGTATTTT. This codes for CASKRTSGSTDTQYF.

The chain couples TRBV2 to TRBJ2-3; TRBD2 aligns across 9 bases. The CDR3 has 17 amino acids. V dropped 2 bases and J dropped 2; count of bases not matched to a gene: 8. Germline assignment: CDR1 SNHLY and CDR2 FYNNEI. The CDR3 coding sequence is TGTGCCAGCAGTGAATTGGGTAGCGGGGGATCCACAGATACGCAGTATTTT. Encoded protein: CASSELGSGGSTDTQYF. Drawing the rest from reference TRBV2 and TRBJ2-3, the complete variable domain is EPEVTQTPSHQVTQMGQEVILRCVPISNHLYFYWYRQILGQKVEFLVSFYNNEISEKSEIFDDQFSVERPDGSNFTLKIRSTKLEDSAMYFCASSELGSGGSTDTQYFGPGTRLTVL.

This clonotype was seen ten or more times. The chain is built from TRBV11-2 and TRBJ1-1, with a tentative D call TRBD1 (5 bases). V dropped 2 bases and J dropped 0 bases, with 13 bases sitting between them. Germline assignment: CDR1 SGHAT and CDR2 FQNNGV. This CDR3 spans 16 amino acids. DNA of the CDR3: TGTGCCAGCAGCTTACCCGGCGACAGAATGAACACTGAAGCTTTCTTT. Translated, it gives CASSLPGDRMNTEAFF.